These T cell receptor beta chains were read from a single sample in a study of blood T cell repertoires in COVID-19. TCRdb's copy holds only in-frame clones and misses some; the assay was immunoSEQ multiplex PCR. The table lists about 170,000 clones, around nine tenths of them singletons. Sequenced input: peripheral blood. These receptors all stem from a woman at least 80 years old with COVID-19, enrolled during active disease. Both conserved end residues are trimmed from each CDR3.

>TRBV28|TRBJ2-7|11
ASRPGSYYEQY
>TRBV6-6|TRBJ2-1|13
ASNLAGGGYNEQF
>TRBV28|TRBJ1-5|13
ATLRPGGSNQPQH
>TRBV3-1/TRBV3-2|TRBJ1-1|13
ASSQEKNRGTEAF
>TRBV19|TRBJ1-6|10
ASRQGNSPLH
>TRBV6-5|TRBJ2-1|10
ASSYQGNEQF
>TRBV7-3|TRBJ2-5|14
ASSKHTGTGGETQY
>TRBV6-5|TRBJ1-2|11
ASSWGQGIGYT
>TRBV5-4|TRBJ2-1|14
ASSLLSGVAYNEQF
>TRBV3-1/TRBV3-2|TRBJ2-3|17
ASSQDGGLAGTYTDTQY
>TRBV4-3|TRBJ2-7|11
ASSQARGYEQY
>TRBV6-4|TRBJ2-1|13
ASSALPGSYNEQF
>TRBV9|TRBJ2-7|13
ASSVGGESDYEQY
>TRBV3-1/TRBV3-2|TRBJ1-2|11
ASTPGVTNGYT
>TRBV7-2|TRBJ2-3|14
ASSRYSGWGTDTQY
>TRBV2|TRBJ1-6|13
ASSENEGIGSPLH
>TRBV19|TRBJ2-1|12
ASSGDRDENEQF
>TRBV5-1|TRBJ1-5|13
ASRAGTGGGQPQH
>TRBV28|TRBJ1-3|14
ASSLGDRGTGNTIY
>TRBV10-3|TRBJ1-3|14
AISNLGHHSGNTIY
>TRBV19|TRBJ1-4|13
ASRGSGESVEKLF
>TRBV7-9|TRBJ2-7|12
ASSPGQGTYEQY
>TRBV28|TRBJ2-5|13
ASSSPGTGKETQY
>TRBV20-1|TRBJ2-1|13
SASREAGGSNEQF
>TRBV28|TRBJ1-1|11
AVPGLRNTEAF
>TRBV6-2/TRBV6-3|TRBJ1-4|12
ASSTGTGIEKLF
>TRBV11-2|TRBJ1-2|12
ASSLVQTNYGYT
>TRBV7-3|TRBJ2-1|13
ASSLAGALGNEQF